This TCR beta chain appears in the sequencing data of a study of patients and donors after allogeneic stem cell transplantation. TCRdb re-analysed the RT-PCR reads in MiXCR, keeping a single row per CDR3 protein. The sample yields some 880,000 distinct CDR3 sequences, over 15% seen once. The V and J ends lost 0 bases and 2 bases respectively, with 11 bases between them. The CDR3 length is 15 residues. CDR1 is MNHEY and CDR2 is SMNVEV in the germline V gene (reference sequence). This sequence originates from a human donor who was either an allogeneic HSCT recipient or a stem cell or donor lymphocyte infusion donor (not recorded which). It is not recorded whose cells these are; they may come from a transplant donor. This chain links TRBV27 with TRBJ2-7, with D perhaps assigned TRBD1 or TRBD2 (5 bases each). Sequences were obtained from blood, either unsorted or a sorted T cell fraction (not recorded which). CDR3 sequence reads: CASSLSGDRAYEQYF. The DNA for the CDR3 is TGTGCCAGCAGTTTATCGGGGGACCGAGCCTACGAGCAGTACTTC.